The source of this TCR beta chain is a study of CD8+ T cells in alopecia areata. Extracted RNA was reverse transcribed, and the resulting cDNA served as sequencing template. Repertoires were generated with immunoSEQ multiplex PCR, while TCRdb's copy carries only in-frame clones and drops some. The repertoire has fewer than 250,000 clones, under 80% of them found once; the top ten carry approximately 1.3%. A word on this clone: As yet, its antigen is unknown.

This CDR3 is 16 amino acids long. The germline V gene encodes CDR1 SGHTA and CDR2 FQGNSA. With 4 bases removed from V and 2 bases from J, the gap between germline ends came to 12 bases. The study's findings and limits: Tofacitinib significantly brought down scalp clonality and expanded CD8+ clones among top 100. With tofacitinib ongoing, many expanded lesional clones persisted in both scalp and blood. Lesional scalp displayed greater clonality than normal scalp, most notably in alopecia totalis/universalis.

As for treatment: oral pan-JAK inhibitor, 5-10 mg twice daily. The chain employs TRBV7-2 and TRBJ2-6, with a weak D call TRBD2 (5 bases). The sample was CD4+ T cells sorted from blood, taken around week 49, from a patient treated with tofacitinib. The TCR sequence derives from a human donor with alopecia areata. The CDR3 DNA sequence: TGTGCCAGCAGCTCCAGAACCGGGACTGGGGCCAACGTCCTGACTTTC. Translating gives CASSSRTGTGANVLTF.